The rows below give T cell receptor beta chains drawn from one sample of a study of regulatory T cells in long-lasting Graves disease. Using its own MiXCR run on the multiplex PCR reads, TCRdb lists one record per CDR3 protein. The table has roughly 700,000 distinct CDR3 sequences, 30% seen once. The sample here was peripheral blood mononuclear cells (PBMCs), taken when the disease was refractory, from a patient treated with antithyroid drugs. Source of these receptors: a female donor with Graves disease. CDR3s include the opening cysteine and the closing phenylalanine or tryptophan. The order of the fields is CDR3 protein, V gene, D gene, J gene. A D gene is named only where the DNA matches it firmly.

cdr3_aa: CAISRASGNTIYF
v_call: TRBV10-3
d_call: NA
j_call: TRBJ1-3

cdr3_aa: CASTKRGLDSPLHF
v_call: TRBV6-1
d_call: TRBD1
j_call: TRBJ1-6

cdr3_aa: CASSLAGTPVLYGYTF
v_call: TRBV5-5
d_call: NA
j_call: TRBJ1-2

cdr3_aa: CSVGRTDEAFF
v_call: TRBV29-1
d_call: NA
j_call: TRBJ1-1

cdr3_aa: CASSQEGQGNTEAFF
v_call: TRBV4-1
d_call: NA
j_call: TRBJ1-1

cdr3_aa: CASRLTRGYTF
v_call: TRBV19
d_call: NA
j_call: TRBJ1-2

cdr3_aa: CASSPRGADRETQYF
v_call: TRBV27
d_call: NA
j_call: TRBJ2-5

cdr3_aa: CASSSVQGGPNNSPLHF
v_call: TRBV2
d_call: TRBD1
j_call: TRBJ1-6

cdr3_aa: CASRTNNQPQHF
v_call: TRBV28
d_call: NA
j_call: TRBJ1-5

cdr3_aa: CASSLGQGRTNQPQHF
v_call: TRBV7-8
d_call: TRBD1
j_call: TRBJ1-5

cdr3_aa: CASSEGQGVQPQHF
v_call: TRBV6-2/TRBV6-3
d_call: TRBD1
j_call: TRBJ1-5

cdr3_aa: CASSPGQDELEKLFF
v_call: TRBV18
d_call: TRBD1
j_call: TRBJ1-4

cdr3_aa: CASTPPGLGNEQFF
v_call: TRBV6-2/TRBV6-3
d_call: TRBD2
j_call: TRBJ2-1

cdr3_aa: CASSPKAGGRTETFF
v_call: TRBV27
d_call: NA
j_call: TRBJ1-1

cdr3_aa: CASSAIFTEAFF
v_call: TRBV6-2/TRBV6-3
d_call: NA
j_call: TRBJ1-1

cdr3_aa: CASSQDRFNQPQHF
v_call: TRBV3-1
d_call: NA
j_call: TRBJ1-5

cdr3_aa: CASSNPGLRRGYEQYF
v_call: TRBV4-1
d_call: NA
j_call: TRBJ2-7

cdr3_aa: CASSSTTTGGDYGYTF
v_call: TRBV5-4
d_call: TRBD1
j_call: TRBJ1-2

cdr3_aa: CATRTGITEAFF
v_call: TRBV28
d_call: TRBD1
j_call: TRBJ1-1

cdr3_aa: CSAQPRDHSYEQYF
v_call: TRBV20-1
d_call: NA
j_call: TRBJ2-7

cdr3_aa: CSVVVSITEAFF
v_call: TRBV29-1
d_call: NA
j_call: TRBJ1-1

cdr3_aa: CASSADRGDTEAFF
v_call: TRBV2
d_call: TRBD1
j_call: TRBJ1-1

cdr3_aa: CASSGRRRSGANVLTF
v_call: TRBV9
d_call: NA
j_call: TRBJ2-6

cdr3_aa: CASSLAVTGDEKLFF
v_call: TRBV7-2
d_call: TRBD1
j_call: TRBJ1-4

cdr3_aa: CASSAPGSKNTEAFF
v_call: TRBV25-1
d_call: NA
j_call: TRBJ1-1

cdr3_aa: CASSRQAGTYEQYF
v_call: TRBV19
d_call: NA
j_call: TRBJ2-7

cdr3_aa: CASSPGWDEKLFF
v_call: TRBV7-9
d_call: NA
j_call: TRBJ1-4

cdr3_aa: CSAKTPFYGYTF
v_call: TRBV20-1
d_call: NA
j_call: TRBJ1-2

cdr3_aa: CASSSRTDGTEAFF
v_call: TRBV7-3
d_call: NA
j_call: TRBJ1-1

cdr3_aa: CSVVRGGGYTF
v_call: TRBV29-1
d_call: NA
j_call: TRBJ1-2

cdr3_aa: CAISATTGGRETQYF
v_call: TRBV10-3
d_call: TRBD1
j_call: TRBJ2-5

cdr3_aa: CAGRDWTEAFF
v_call: TRBV6-1
d_call: NA
j_call: TRBJ1-1

cdr3_aa: CASQPTGGTEAFF
v_call: TRBV12-3/TRBV12-4
d_call: TRBD1
j_call: TRBJ1-1

cdr3_aa: CSAPNSQDLNTEAFF
v_call: TRBV20-1
d_call: NA
j_call: TRBJ1-1

cdr3_aa: CAWSVPTSGPYNEQFF
v_call: TRBV30
d_call: TRBD2
j_call: TRBJ2-1

cdr3_aa: CASSLQAGGPRRSKETQYF
v_call: TRBV12-3/TRBV12-4
d_call: TRBD2
j_call: TRBJ2-5

cdr3_aa: CASSSQTDYEQYF
v_call: TRBV5-1
d_call: NA
j_call: TRBJ2-7

cdr3_aa: CASRELTGQETQYF
v_call: TRBV6-1
d_call: TRBD1
j_call: TRBJ2-5

cdr3_aa: CASRGRGEWNTGELFF
v_call: TRBV19
d_call: TRBD2
j_call: TRBJ2-2

cdr3_aa: CSASRDTGLAGGETQYF
v_call: TRBV20-1
d_call: TRBD2
j_call: TRBJ2-5

cdr3_aa: CAIKAGQGTNYTF
v_call: TRBV10-3
d_call: NA
j_call: TRBJ1-2

cdr3_aa: CASSLVRGGGYNEQFF
v_call: TRBV11-2
d_call: NA
j_call: TRBJ2-1

cdr3_aa: CASSVESGESDTEAFF
v_call: TRBV9
d_call: NA
j_call: TRBJ1-1

cdr3_aa: CASSLGRSNTGELFF
v_call: TRBV7-3
d_call: NA
j_call: TRBJ2-2

cdr3_aa: CASSPPLAGGGRFIQYF
v_call: TRBV3-1
d_call: TRBD2
j_call: TRBJ2-4

cdr3_aa: CASSYKGAGYGYTF
v_call: TRBV6-5
d_call: TRBD1
j_call: TRBJ1-2

cdr3_aa: CASRMGNTEAFF
v_call: TRBV14
d_call: NA
j_call: TRBJ1-1

cdr3_aa: CASSEGDLSGNTIYF
v_call: TRBV25-1
d_call: NA
j_call: TRBJ1-3

cdr3_aa: CSARDAASGSYETQYF
v_call: TRBV20-1
d_call: TRBD2
j_call: TRBJ2-5

cdr3_aa: CASSISGAPLHF
v_call: TRBV12-3/TRBV12-4
d_call: NA
j_call: TRBJ1-6

cdr3_aa: CASSPLSRTGVSGYTF
v_call: TRBV3-1
d_call: TRBD1
j_call: TRBJ1-2

cdr3_aa: CSVATGKFGYTF
v_call: TRBV29-1
d_call: NA
j_call: TRBJ1-2

cdr3_aa: CASTPPGGAETNEKLFF
v_call: TRBV19
d_call: NA
j_call: TRBJ1-4